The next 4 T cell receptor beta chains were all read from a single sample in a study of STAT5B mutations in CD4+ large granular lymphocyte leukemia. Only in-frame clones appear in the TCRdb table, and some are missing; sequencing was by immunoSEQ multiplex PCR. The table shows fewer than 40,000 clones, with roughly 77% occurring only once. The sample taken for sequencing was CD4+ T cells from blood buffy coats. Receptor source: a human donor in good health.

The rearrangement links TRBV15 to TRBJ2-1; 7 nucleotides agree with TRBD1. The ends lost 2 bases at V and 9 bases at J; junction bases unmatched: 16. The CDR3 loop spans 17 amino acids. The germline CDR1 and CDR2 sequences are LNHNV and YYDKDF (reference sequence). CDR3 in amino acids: CATSRPGQQGTGSEQFF. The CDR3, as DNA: TGTGCCACCAGCAGACCGGGACAGCAGGGTACTGGTAGTGAGCAGTTCTTC. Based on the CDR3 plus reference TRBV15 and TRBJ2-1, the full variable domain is DAMVIQNPRYQVTQFGKPVTLSCSQTLNHNVMYWYQQKSSQAPKLLFHYYDKDFNNEADTPDNFQSRRPNTSFCFLDIRSPGLGDTAMYLCATSRPGQQGTGSEQFFGPGTRLTVL.

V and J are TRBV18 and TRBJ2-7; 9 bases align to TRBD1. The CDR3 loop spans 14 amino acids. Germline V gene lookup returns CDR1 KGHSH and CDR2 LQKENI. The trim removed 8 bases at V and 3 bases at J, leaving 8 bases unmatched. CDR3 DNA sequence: TGTGCCAGCGCGTCCTTGGGACAGGGCTACGAGCAGTACTTC. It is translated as CASASLGQGYEQYF.

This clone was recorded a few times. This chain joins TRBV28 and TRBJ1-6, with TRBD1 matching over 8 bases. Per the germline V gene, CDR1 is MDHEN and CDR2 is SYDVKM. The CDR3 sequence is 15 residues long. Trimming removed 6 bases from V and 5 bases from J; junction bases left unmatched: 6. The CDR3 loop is CASSYRDRNNSPLHF. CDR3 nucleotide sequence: TGTGCCAGCAGCTACCGGGACAGGAATAATTCACCCCTCCACTTT.

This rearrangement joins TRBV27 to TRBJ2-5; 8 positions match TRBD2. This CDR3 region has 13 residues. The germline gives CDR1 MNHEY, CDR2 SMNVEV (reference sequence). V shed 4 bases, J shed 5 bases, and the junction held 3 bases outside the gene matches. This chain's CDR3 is CASSYREGETQYF. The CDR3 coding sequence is TGTGCCAGCAGTTATCGGGAGGGGGAGACCCAGTACTTC.